The clone carrying this T cell receptor (beta chain) showed up just a few times. The antigen is not known. During construction of the library, unique molecular identifiers were attached to individual cDNA molecules for quantitative, reproducible TCR counting. TCRdb re-called the RACE reads with MiXCR, one entry per CDR3 protein. The sample includes roughly 200,000 distinct CDR3 sequences, about 20% of them seen just once. This entry comes from a study of human T cells and chemical hapten exposure. Study results and caveats: Alopecia in all donors means immunity may differ from healthy individuals. TCRs above 1 in 1000 frequency stayed constant with DPC sensitization.

This sample's time point: patch test 1, 2 weeks after DPC sensitization. Treatment meaning: therapeutic diphenylcyclopropenone sensitization with weekly scalp DPC. Germline-derived CDR1 and CDR2 are DFQATT and SNEGSKA (reference sequence). With 3 bases removed from V and 3 bases from J, the gap between germline ends came to 12 bases. This CDR3 has 13 amino acids. This clonotype was sampled from a woman aged 45-65 years with alopecia areata. Some clones in this sample may be carry-over from other donors' samples. V and J are TRBV20-1 and TRBJ2-7; D possibly corresponds to TRBD2 (6 bases). The sequenced sample was whole blood, obtained in connection with sensitization to the hapten diphenylcyclopropenone (DPC). This CDR3 is CSASLGGSYEQYF. In DNA, the CDR3 is TGCAGTGCTAGTCTTGGAGGGAGCTACGAGCAGTACTTC.